The TCR beta chain under discussion was sequenced for a study of shared clonotypes between healthy human individuals. Study results and caveats: Clonotype sharing among donors was expected to depend on sequencing depth.

Germline V gene sequence: CDR1 SNHLY, CDR2 FYNNEI. The CDR3 has 15 amino acids. Trimming took off 6 bases at V and 6 bases at J, with 15 bases between the two ends. Unsorted PBMC DNA underwent sequencing on ten immunoSEQ deep assay plates. Sequencing was performed with immunoSEQ multiplex PCR; in TCRdb, only in-frame clones are kept and a portion is missing. Seen here are approximately 470,000 clones, 70% to 80% observed once, and the top ten hold around 12%. Notes on this clone: Antigen unknown.

The sequence came from a woman between 35 and 50 years old in good health. Some clones in this sample may be carry-over from other donors' samples. The chain uses TRBV2 and TRBJ1-6; tentative D call: TRBD1 (5 bases). Material: PBMCs. The chain's CDR3 is CASRPGTLANSPLHF. CDR3 in DNA: TGTGCCAGCAGGCCAGGGACCCTTGCTAATTCACCCCTCCACTTT.